Following are 29 T cell receptor beta chains from one sample sequenced in a study of cytomegalovirus exposure and HLA in healthy donors. The primer mix had 60 Vbeta and 13 Jbeta primers. Some clones are missing from TCRdb's copy, which holds only in-frame ones; the method was immunoSEQ multiplex PCR. The data hold 100,000 to 150,000 clones, with around three quarters observed a single time. The material sequenced was PBMCs. These receptors all come from an older woman in good health and CMV-seropositive.

Only one count was recorded for this clone. V usage is TRBV30 and J usage is TRBJ1-5; D is perhaps TRBD1 (6 bases). V was clipped by 3 bases and J by 7 bases, with 13 bases between them. Per the germline V gene, CDR1 is GTSNPN and CDR2 is SVGIG (reference sequence). This CDR3 spans 13 amino acids. The CDR3: CAWSRGPGQPQHF. The CDR3, as DNA: TGTGCCTGGAGCAGGGGTCCAGGGCAGCCCCAGCATTTT.

The V call is TRBV12-5, the J call TRBJ1-5; 8 bases are a match to TRBD1. The germline gives CDR1 LGHNT, CDR2 FRNRAP. The CDR3 sequence is 16 residues long. J gave up 4 bases and V 3 bases, and 8 bases lay outside the gene matches. As DNA, the CDR3 is TGTGCTAGTGGTTTACGCGGACAGGGCGCTAATCAGCCCCAGCATTTT. This gives the protein CASGLRGQGANQPQHF.

This chain links TRBV27 with TRBJ2-7; no definite D call. The CDR3 covers 13 residues. V was trimmed by 6 bases and J by 3 bases, leaving 12 bases between them. CDR1 and CDR2 (germline): MNHEY, SMNVEV (reference sequence). The CDR3: CASSPGPNYEQYF. For the CDR3, the DNA is TGTGCCAGCAGCCCCGGTCCGAACTACGAGCAGTACTTC.

V gene TRBV7-2 combines with J gene TRBJ1-1; D unclear. Germline-derived CDR1 and CDR2 are SGHTA and FQGNSA. Trimming stripped 1 base from V and 0 bases from J, with 3 bases between. This CDR3 has 13 residues. The CDR3 nucleotides are TGTGCCAGCAGCTTAGTTATGAACACTGAAGCTTTCTTT. It encodes CASSLVMNTEAFF.

This clone came up a few times. This chain links TRBV12-5 with TRBJ1-6; perhaps TRBD1 as D (5 bases). Deletions cut 3 bases from V and 6 bases from J, with 9 bases between. Germline CDR1 LGHNT, CDR2 FRNRAP. The CDR3 covers 14 residues. In nucleotides, the CDR3 is TGTGCTAGTGGTTTAGGGGACTTTAATTCACCCCTCCACTTT. Protein product: CASGLGDFNSPLHF.

This clone was recorded once. Other nucleotide sequences in the sample specify the same CDR3. For the CDR3, the DNA is TGTGCCAGCAGCTTGAGCTCCTACGAGCAGTACTTC. This gives the protein CASSLSSYEQYF. The chain combines TRBV7-2 with TRBJ2-7; no firm D call. Trimming stripped 3 bases from V and 0 bases from J, with 3 bases between. The CDR3 is 12 amino acids. CDR1 is SGHTA and CDR2 is FQGNSA in the germline V gene.

This clone was observed a few times. The chain's CDR3 is CASSLEPGSEQYF. Here the CDR3 DNA reads TGTGCCAGCAGCTTGGAACCAGGGTCCGAGCAGTACTTC. The chain couples TRBV5-4 to TRBJ2-7; a weak D match, TRBD1 (5 bases). Trimming cost V 0 bases and J 6 bases, with 10 bases left between them. This CDR3 spans 13 amino acids. Germline assignment: CDR1 SGHNT and CDR2 YYREEE (reference sequence).

The V gene is TRBV25-1, the J gene TRBJ2-3; D might be TRBD2 (7 bases). Germline loops: CDR1 MGHDK, CDR2 SYGVNS. This CDR3 has 16 amino acids. V shed 3 bases and J shed 9 bases, with 22 bases lying between them. The CDR3 protein is CASSDPPGRGPGTQYF. DNA of the CDR3: TGTGCCAGCAGTGATCCCCCGGGGCGGGGGCCGGGCACGCAGTATTTT.

V usage is TRBV6-5 and J usage is TRBJ2-7; 13 bases map to TRBD2. The J segment lost 2 bases and the V segment lost 4 bases, leaving 5 bases of the junction unmatched. This CDR3 spans 16 amino acids. CDR1 and CDR2 from the germline V gene are MNHEY and SVGAGI. The CDR3 sequence: CASSWTSGSSTYEQYF. The CDR3 DNA is TGTGCCAGCAGTTGGACTAGCGGGAGTTCCACCTACGAGCAGTACTTC.

This clone was seen just once. This rearrangement joins TRBV7-3 to TRBJ2-7; TRBD1 matches at 8 bases. Germline V lookup: CDR1 SGHTA, CDR2 FQGTGA. The CDR3 totals 15 residues. The V and J ends lost 3 bases and 1 base, in that order; junction bases with no gene match: 5. Here the CDR3 DNA reads TGTGCCAGCAGCTTCGACGGACAGGGTTCCTACGAGCAGTACTTC. Translated: CASSFDGQGSYEQYF. Full variable domain (rest looked up from reference TRBV7-3 and TRBJ2-7): GAGVSQTPSNKVTEKGKYVELRCDPISGHTALYWYRQSLGQGPEFLIYFQGTGAADDSGLPNDRFFAVRPEGSVSTLKIQRTERGDSAVYLCASSFDGQGSYEQYFGPGTRLTVT.

The chain recombines TRBV7-2 with TRBJ2-1; tentatively, D is TRBD1 (6 bases). The CDR3 extends over 15 amino acids. V lost 1 base and J lost 4, with 11 bases in between. Germline assignment: CDR1 SGHTA and CDR2 FQGNSA. CDR3 region: CASSLDPGVYNEQFF. The CDR3 DNA sequence: TGTGCCAGCAGCTTAGACCCAGGGGTGTACAATGAGCAGTTCTTC.

This clone was counted only a few times. The CDR3 DNA reads TGTGCCAGCAGCACCCGACAGGGAGAAGGCTACACCTTC. It codes for CASSTRQGEGYTF. This chain links TRBV7-8 with TRBJ1-2, with 7 bases that match TRBD1. Trimming at V came to 5 bases and at J to 8 bases, leaving 8 bases not matched to a gene. There are 13 residues in the CDR3. The germline V gene encodes CDR1 SGHVS and CDR2 FQNEAQ.

This clone was observed a single time. This rearrangement joins TRBV6-5 to TRBJ2-5; 9 bases line up with TRBD1. Germline CDR1 MNHEY, CDR2 SVGAGI. J lost 3 bases, V lost 3 bases, and 2 bases had no gene match. This CDR3 region has 14 residues. The CDR3 sequence is CASSYGDREETQYF. The CDR3 DNA reads as TGTGCCAGCAGTTATGGGGACAGGGAAGAGACCCAGTACTTC.

This clone was recorded a few times. The CDR3 coding sequence is TGTGCCAGCTCACGGGACAGGGACTACGAGCAGTACTTC. As protein: CASSRDRDYEQYF. The V and J genes are TRBV18 and TRBJ2-7; 9 bases are shared with TRBD1. CDR1 and CDR2 (germline): KGHSH, LQKENI. V was clipped by 4 bases and J by 3 bases; unmatched bases: 1. The CDR3 runs 13 residues.

The chain has TRBV5-1 and TRBJ1-4; no firm D call. This CDR3 comprises 14 residues. Trimming cost V 5 bases and J 0 bases, with 8 bases left between them. Germline CDR1 SGHRS, CDR2 YFSETQ. Written as DNA, the CDR3 is TGCGCCAGCAGGAGGGCGGCAACTAATGAAAAACTGTTTTTT. Translating it yields CASRRAATNEKLFF. Combining the CDR3 with reference TRBV5-1 and TRBJ1-4 gives the whole variable domain KAGVTQTPRYLIKTRGQQVTLSCSPISGHRSVSWYQQTPGQGLQFLFEYFSETQRNKGNFPGRFSGRQFSNSRSEMNVSTLELGDSALYLCASRRAATNEKLFFGSGTQLSVL.

The J gene is TRBJ1-6, the V gene TRBV5-1; D uncertain. The CDR3 extends over 15 amino acids. The germline CDR1 and CDR2 sequences are SGHRS and YFSETQ. V shed 4 bases and J shed 6 bases, with 14 bases lying between them. Written as DNA, the CDR3 is TGCGCCAGCAGCGTACCGACTCAGAGTAATTCACCCCTCCACTTT. Translation: CASSVPTQSNSPLHF.

The V gene is TRBV4-1, the J gene TRBJ1-5; D not resolved. From germline, CDR1 is MGHRA and CDR2 YSYEKL. V was clipped by 0 bases and J by 3 bases, with 9 bases between them. CDR3 size: 15 residues. The CDR3: CASSQELGTNQPQHF. The CDR3 bases are TGCGCCAGCAGCCAAGAGCTCGGTACCAATCAGCCCCAGCATTTT.

J is TRBJ1-6 and V is TRBV27, with D perhaps TRBD1 (6 bases). Trimming removed 9 bases at V and 4 bases at J, with 7 bases between. The CDR3 spans 12 residues. Germline CDR1 and CDR2: MNHEY and SMNVEV (reference sequence). CDR3 DNA: TGTGCCAGTCAGGGGTATAATTCACCCCTCCACTTT. It is translated as CASQGYNSPLHF.

This clone was counted a few times. The chain is built from TRBV7-2 and TRBJ2-7; TRBD2 aligns across 16 bases. CDR3 length equals 17 residues. Looked up from germline, CDR1 is SGHTA and CDR2 is FQGNSA. With 4 bases clipped from V and 1 base from J, the junction kept 4 bases outside the gene matches. Here the CDR3 DNA reads TGTGCCAGCAGCTCGCAGGGACTAGCGGGGGGGTCCTACGAGCAGTACTTC. It is translated as CASSSQGLAGGSYEQYF. Using reference TRBV7-2 and TRBJ2-7 for the parts outside the CDR3, the full variable domain is GAGVSQSPSNKVTEKGKDVELRCDPISGHTALYWYRQSLGQGLEFLIYFQGNSAPDKSGLPSDRFSAERTGGSVSTLTIQRTQQEDSAVYLCASSSQGLAGGSYEQYFGPGTRLTVT.

The rearrangement links TRBV2 to TRBJ1-2; 9 bases align to TRBD1. Germline V gene lookup returns CDR1 SNHLY and CDR2 FYNNEI. The CDR3 runs to 14 residues. V lost 4 bases and J lost 5; bases outside the gene matches: 5. In DNA, the CDR3 is TGTGCCAGCAGTGGACAGGGGGAAAGGTATGGCTACACCTTC. It codes for CASSGQGERYGYTF.

The V gene is TRBV19, the J gene TRBJ1-2, with 8 nucleotides matching TRBD1. The V gene end was trimmed by 5 bases and the J gene end by 0 bases; junction bases not matched to a gene: 2. Germline CDR1 is LNHDA and CDR2 is SQIVND (reference sequence). The CDR3 consists of 14 residues. CDR3 DNA: TGTGCCAGTAGTTCACAGGGGGCTAACTATGGCTACACCTTC. Amino acid sequence: CASSSQGANYGYTF.

This clone was observed a handful of times. V usage is TRBV27 and J usage is TRBJ1-1, with D hard to call. Germline values: CDR1 MNHEY, CDR2 SMNVEV (reference sequence). Trimming pared 3 bases from V and 6 bases from J, leaving 11 bases between. This CDR3 comprises 13 residues. The CDR3 here is CASSFGGAAEAFF. The DNA for the CDR3 is TGTGCCAGCAGTTTTGGAGGCGCGGCTGAAGCTTTCTTT.

This clone was counted a single time. This rearrangement joins TRBV18 to TRBJ1-2, with a tentative D call TRBD1 (5 bases). This CDR3 has 14 residues. V lost 5 bases, J lost 0 bases, and 10 bases lay in between. Germline CDR1 reads KGHSH; CDR2 reads LQKENI. The CDR3 spells CASSAQDTNYGYTF. The CDR3 nucleotides read TGTGCCAGCTCAGCCCAGGACACTAACTATGGCTACACCTTC.

This clone came up many times. The rearrangement links TRBV2 to TRBJ2-1; 11 bases align to TRBD2. The CDR3 is 16 residues long. The ends lost 3 bases at V and 4 bases at J; junction bases unmatched: 5. Germline CDR1 SNHLY, CDR2 FYNNEI. The CDR3 loop reads CASSEWTSGLYNEQFF. The DNA for the CDR3 is TGTGCCAGCAGTGAGTGGACTAGCGGGCTGTACAATGAGCAGTTCTTC.

This clone was picked up a small number of times. V and J are TRBV6-6 and TRBJ2-5, with TRBD2 matching 10 bases. Germline V gene sequence: CDR1 MNHNY, CDR2 SVGAGI (reference sequence). The ends lost 5 bases at V and 5 bases at J; junction bases unmatched: 11. The CDR3 spans 16 residues. The CDR3 sequence: CASSQQLAGLGETQYF. As DNA, the CDR3 is TGTGCCAGCAGTCAACAACTAGCGGGATTGGGGGAGACCCAGTACTTC.

This chain links TRBV9 with TRBJ2-3; TRBD2 matches at 8 bases. V gave up 0 bases and J gave up 2 bases; unmatched junction bases: 5. CDR3 length equals 16 residues. Germline V gives CDR1 SGDLS, CDR2 YYNGEE. The CDR3 nucleotides read TGTGCCAGCAGCGTAGGGGCTAGCGGGTTCACAGATACGCAGTATTTT. Translating it yields CASSVGASGFTDTQYF. The full variable domain, with the rest looked up from reference TRBV9 and TRBJ2-3, is DSGVTQTPKHLITATGQRVTLRCSPRSGDLSVYWYQQSLDQGLQFLIQYYNGEERAKGNILERFSAQQFPDLHSELNLSSLELGDSALYFCASSVGASGFTDTQYFGPGTRLTVL.

This clone was recorded once. This chain connects TRBV7-6 to TRBJ2-1; D is unresolved. Germline CDR1 is SGHVS and CDR2 is FNYEAQ. V was trimmed by 2 bases and J by 3 bases, leaving 14 bases between them. The CDR3 totals 16 residues. CDR3 region: CASSLTTTKRYNEQFF. CDR3 DNA sequence: TGTGCCAGCAGCTTAACTACTACTAAGCGCTACAATGAGCAGTTCTTC.

V gene TRBV5-4 combines with J gene TRBJ2-5; 15 nucleotides match TRBD2. There are 17 residues in the CDR3. Per germline, CDR1 SGHNT and CDR2 YYREEE (reference sequence). V lost 4 bases to trimming and J lost 5 bases; unmatched junction nucleotides: 9. CDR3 region: CASSRGLAGGWVETQYF. DNA for the CDR3: TGTGCCAGCAGCCGCGGACTAGCGGGGGGGTGGGTTGAGACCCAGTACTTC.

V usage is TRBV7-2 and J usage is TRBJ2-5; the D gene is possibly TRBD2 (7 bases). V was clipped by 1 base and J by 6 bases, with 18 bases between them. Germline V CDR1 and CDR2: SGHTA, FQGNSA. The CDR3 runs 16 residues. As DNA, the CDR3 is TGTGCCAGCAGCTTAGATCGGGGGGCGAATTACCAGACCCAGTACTTC. It is translated as CASSLDRGANYQTQYF.